These T cell receptor beta chains were read from a single sample in a study of T cell responses to AZD1222 COVID-19 vaccine. TCRdb keeps only in-frame clones here, not all; method: immunoSEQ multiplex PCR. The sample contains 100,000 to 150,000 clones, 90% of which appear only once. The sequencing used peripheral blood, collected 28 days after the second dose of the MenACWY control vaccine. Receptors originate from an adult who received the MenACWY meningococcal vaccine as a control. Each CDR3 is given with its conserved first and last residue. The order of the fields is V gene, clone size, J gene, D gene, CDR3 protein, CDR3 DNA. The D gene is left open where the match is weak. Where a row states a size, it is once, few, many or the class of an expanded clone; other rows omit it.

TRBV4-2	-	TRBJ2-2	-	CASSQVRGPGSPGELFF	TGTGCCAGCAGCCAAGTTCGGGGGCCGGGGTCCCCCGGGGAGCTGTTTTTT
TRBV11-2	once	TRBJ2-2	-	CASSPLGNTGELFF	TGTGCCAGCAGCCCGTTAGGGAACACCGGGGAGCTGTTTTTT
TRBV19	-	TRBJ2-5	-	CASSIGQGRETQYF	TGTGCCAGTAGTATAGGGCAGGGACGAGAGACCCAGTACTTC
TRBV7-9	-	TRBJ2-7	-	CASSLNYEQYF	TGTGCCAGCAGCTTAAACTACGAGCAGTACTTC
TRBV10-2	-	TRBJ1-1	-	CASRGDKNTEAFF	TGCGCCAGCAGGGGGGACAAGAACACTGAAGCTTTCTTT
TRBV4-1	few	TRBJ2-1	-	CASSHKSAYNEQFF	TGCGCCAGCAGCCATAAATCGGCCTACAATGAGCAGTTCTTC
TRBV6-5	-	TRBJ1-5	-	CASSRGRENQPQHF	TGTGCCAGCAGTCGGGGGAGGGAGAATCAGCCCCAGCATTTT
TRBV5-1	-	TRBJ1-4	TRBD1	CASSLFYYGTGAEKLFF	TGCGCCAGCAGCTTGTTTTATTATGGGACAGGGGCTGAAAAACTGTTTTTT
TRBV28	-	TRBJ1-6	-	CASSLAGRGGNSPLHF	TGTGCCAGCAGTTTGGCAGGGAGGGGAGGGAATTCACCCCTCCACTTT
TRBV28	-	TRBJ1-4	-	CASSFKSTNEKLFF	TGTGCCAGCAGTTTTAAGTCAACTAATGAAAAACTGTTTTTT
TRBV11-2	-	TRBJ1-3	-	CASSFTVRNTIYF	TGTGCCAGCAGCTTTACAGTTCGAAACACCATATATTTT
TRBV3-1/TRBV3-2	-	TRBJ2-3	-	CASSQDTSVDTQYF	TGTGCCAGCAGCCAAGATACTAGTGTAGATACGCAGTATTTT
TRBV5-4	-	TRBJ1-1	-	CASSLNTEAFF	TGTGCCAGCAGCTTGAACACTGAAGCTTTCTTT
TRBV4-3	-	TRBJ1-4	-	CASSRSRTDLNEKLFF	TGCGCCAGCAGCCGGAGTAGGACAGACCTTAATGAAAAACTGTTTTTT
TRBV9	-	TRBJ2-5	-	CASSVDSQETQYF	TGTGCCAGCAGCGTAGATTCTCAAGAGACCCAGTACTTC
TRBV7-8	-	TRBJ2-7	TRBD2	CASSLRTSGRRRNEQYF	TGTGCCAGCAGCCTACGGACTAGCGGGAGAAGGCGGAACGAGCAGTACTTC
TRBV7-9	-	TRBJ2-1	TRBD1	CASSLATGILHEQFF	TGTGCCAGCAGCTTAGCGACAGGGATTTTGCATGAGCAGTTCTTC
TRBV19	once	TRBJ1-2	TRBD1	CASTVTIGGADRVYGYTF	TGTGCCAGTACGGTCACCATCGGAGGAGCGGACAGGGTCTATGGCTACACCTTC
TRBV7-2	-	TRBJ2-1	TRBD1	CASSYKTGDRGVYNEQFF	TGTGCCAGCAGTTATAAAACGGGGGACAGGGGGGTCTACAATGAGCAGTTCTTC
TRBV27	-	TRBJ2-1	TRBD1	CASVQGAGEQFF	TGTGCCAGCGTACAGGGGGCTGGTGAGCAGTTCTTC
TRBV30	once	TRBJ1-3	-	CAWSVLGVSGNTIYF	TGTGCCTGGAGTGTACTTGGGGTCTCTGGAAACACCATATATTTT
TRBV27	-	TRBJ2-1	-	CASSSRYNEQFF	TGTGCCAGCAGTTCCCGTTACAATGAGCAGTTCTTC
TRBV19	once	TRBJ1-5	TRBD1	CASSRTRDRVGNQPQHF	TGTGCCAGTTCCAGGACCCGGGACAGGGTTGGTAATCAGCCCCAGCATTTT
TRBV4-1	-	TRBJ1-1	TRBD1	CASSLTDRANTEAFF	TGCGCCAGCAGCCTCACGGACAGGGCCAACACTGAAGCTTTCTTT
TRBV19	few	TRBJ1-2	TRBD1	CATSRPGTGDYGYTF	TGTGCCACCTCCAGGCCCGGGACAGGGGATTATGGCTACACCTTC
TRBV28	-	TRBJ2-1	-	CASSLASGLWNEQFF	TGTGCCAGCAGTTTGGCCAGCGGACTATGGAATGAGCAGTTCTTC
TRBV7-7	-	TRBJ2-1	TRBD2	CASSLVAGSYNEQFF	TGTGCCAGCAGCTTAGTAGCGGGGTCCTACAATGAGCAGTTCTTC
TRBV3-1/TRBV3-2	-	TRBJ2-7	TRBD2	CASSMTSGSSYEQYF	TGTGCCAGCAGCATGACTAGCGGCTCCTCCTACGAGCAGTACTTC
TRBV7-8	-	TRBJ2-3	TRBD1	CASSSTLDRPSTDTQYF	TGTGCCAGCAGCTCTACACTGGACAGGCCCAGCACAGATACGCAGTATTTT
TRBV6-4	-	TRBJ1-1	TRBD1	CASSETGGRTEAFF	TGTGCCAGCAGTGAGACAGGGGGCAGGACTGAAGCTTTCTTT
TRBV5-1	-	TRBJ2-1	TRBD2	CASSPGLRNPYNEQFF	TGCGCCAGCAGCCCGGGACTAAGGAACCCCTACAATGAGCAGTTCTTC
TRBV27	-	TRBJ1-6	-	CASSYSSSPLHF	TGTGCCAGCAGTTACAGTTCTTCACCCCTCCACTTT
TRBV24-1	-	TRBJ2-1	-	CATSTGIGRVGNEQFF	TGTGCCACCAGTACTGGTATCGGCAGGGTGGGCAATGAGCAGTTCTTC